This T cell receptor (beta chain) was recovered during a study of control samples from healthy donors and cancer patients. This CDR3 spans 16 amino acids. The germline CDR1 and CDR2 sequences are SGDLS and YYNGEE. The protocol was immunoSEQ multiplex PCR, while the TCRdb copy is restricted to in-frame clones and leaves out a portion. The sample lists about 160,000 clones; 92% were seen once. To note about this clone: The germline gene is not matched at one end of the junction; a read error may be the cause.

Sequencing was done on a sample of blood. The origin of this receptor is a woman in her twenties or thirties in good health. This sequence joins TRBV9 and TRBJ2-1, with 8 bases aligning to TRBD2. This chain's CDR3 is CASSVHTSGFYNVQFF. The CDR3 DNA follows: TGTGCCAGCAGCGTCCATACTAGCGGTTTCTACAATGTGCAGTTCTTC.